This is a list of T cell receptor beta chains from one sample in a study of neoadjuvant nivolumab and ipilimumab in lung cancer. Repertoires were generated with immunoSEQ multiplex PCR, while TCRdb's copy carries only in-frame clones and drops some. The sample consists of about 3,700 clones, roughly 90% of them appearing once. Material: adjacent normal lung tissue, obtained after neoadjuvant nivolumab, alone or with ipilimumab, at or shortly before surgery. The receptor source for this set is an adult with non-small cell lung cancer. Each CDR3 is given with its conserved first and last residue. The order of the fields is J gene, clone size, D gene, V gene, CDR3 protein, CDR3 DNA. D genes are given only for firm matches. Expanded clones are given a class, and other clones once, few, many or no size at all.

TRBJ2-2	NA	TRBD1	TRBV5-4	CASSGRTGSNTGELFF	TGTGCCAGCAGCGGGAGGACAGGGTCGAACACCGGGGAGCTGTTTTTT
TRBJ2-5	NA	NA	TRBV7-8	CASSPGSVRMETQYF	TGTGCCAGCAGCCCCGGGAGTGTTAGGATGGAGACCCAGTACTTC
TRBJ1-4	NA	NA	TRBV19	CASSIGIFGDEKLFF	TGTGCCAGTAGTATCGGGATTTTCGGGGACGAAAAACTGTTTTTT
TRBJ1-1	NA	NA	TRBV7-6	CASSFSLARGDTEAFF	TGTGCCAGCAGCTTTAGTTTGGCAAGAGGGGACACTGAAGCTTTCTTT
TRBJ2-5	NA	TRBD1	TRBV25-1	CASSEGDRGWRETQYF	TGTGCCAGCAGTGAAGGGGACAGGGGGTGGCGGGAGACCCAGTACTTC
TRBJ1-4	few	TRBD1	TRBV5-1	CASSPTGGPTNEKLFF	TGCGCCAGCAGCCCGACAGGGGGACCAACTAATGAAAAACTGTTTTTT
TRBJ1-1	NA	NA	TRBV27	CASRYPGQNTEAFF	TGTGCCAGTCGGTACCCGGGACAGAACACTGAAGCTTTCTTT
TRBJ2-1	once	NA	TRBV29-1	CSVRDLRSSYNEQFF	TGCAGCGTCCGCGACCTGAGGAGCTCCTACAATGAGCAGTTCTTC
TRBJ1-1	NA	NA	TRBV13	CASSPQLSEAFF	TGTGCCAGCAGCCCACAGCTATCTGAAGCTTTCTTT
TRBJ2-2	once	TRBD2	TRBV5-1	CASSLVPLAGGANTGELFF	TGCGCCAGCAGCTTGGTACCGCTAGCGGGAGGGGCGAACACCGGGGAGCTGTTTTTT
TRBJ2-4	NA	NA	TRBV5-1	CASSLEANARIQYF	TGCGCCAGCAGCTTGGAGGCCAACGCGCGCATTCAGTACTTC